These T cell receptor beta chains were read from a single sample in a study of blood T cell repertoires in COVID-19. Only in-frame clones appear in the TCRdb table, and some are missing; sequencing was by immunoSEQ multiplex PCR. The data contain about 62,000 clones, roughly 80% of them singletons. The sequencing input was peripheral blood. These receptors all come from a man between 60 and 75 years old with acute or convalescent COVID-19. The CDR3 runs from the conserved cysteine through the conserved F or W. The order of the fields is CDR3 length, J gene, V gene, clone size, CDR3 protein. Clone size is not always given. Where it is, it says once, few, many or a class for expanded clones.

>14|TRBJ1-2|TRBV7-9|NA
CASSLGDYNYGYTF
>19|TRBJ2-1|TRBV24-1|NA
CATSDLWQGSSGVYNEQFF
>14|TRBJ2-7|TRBV11-2|NA
CASSAHGTAYEQYF
>13|TRBJ1-1|TRBV6-5|NA
CASLSLMNTEAFF
>15|TRBJ2-7|TRBV7-2|NA
CASSLVLSPAYEQYF
>14|TRBJ2-5|TRBV7-9|NA
CASSGAQVGETQYF
>13|TRBJ2-3|TRBV20-1|NA
CSASSDNTDTQYF
>16|TRBJ2-7|TRBV24-1|few
CATDRETVQGKDEQYF
>16|TRBJ1-5|TRBV6-6|NA
CASSYSTGGGNQPQHF
>14|TRBJ2-3|TRBV5-1|NA
CASRDTGGTDTQYF
>15|TRBJ2-3|TRBV19|NA
CASGLAGLLQDTQYF
>12|TRBJ2-1|TRBV6-2/TRBV6-3|NA
CASSLLDNEQFF
>14|TRBJ2-2|TRBV6-1|NA
CASSEWSGEGELFF
>17|TRBJ2-1|TRBV4-2|NA
CASSQEADGGTYNEQFF
>15|TRBJ2-1|TRBV19|NA
CASSIEAGSYNEQFF
>17|TRBJ1-6|TRBV16|NA
CASSHWDRGLGNSPLHF
>13|TRBJ1-5|TRBV7-6|NA
CASSLGVNQPQHF
>15|TRBJ2-7|TRBV19|NA
CASTPGLAGVYEQYF
>13|TRBJ2-1|TRBV7-3|few
CASSLSLPDEQFF
>15|TRBJ2-3|TRBV5-6|once
CASSPSGRKADTQYF
>12|TRBJ2-2|TRBV28|NA
CASKSGLGELFF